The following is a T cell receptor beta chain sequence with its context. As yet, its antigen is unknown. The data were taken from a study of T cell repertoires and Cas9 in healthy adults. Study-level points and caveats: SpCas9-reactive effector T cells were reportedly restrained in vitro by SpCas9-reactive regulatory T cells.

Germline V gene lookup returns CDR1 SNHLY and CDR2 FYNNEI. V shed 7 bases and J shed 4 bases, with 10 bases lying between them. The CDR3 contains 12 residues. Assay: immunoSEQ multiplex PCR; the TCRdb copy retains only in-frame clones and omits some. The table lists around 20,000 clones, about 89% of them singletons. The sequence derives from a human donor in good health. What was sequenced was CD4+ effector T cells (CD127+, CD25-, CD137-, CD154-) from PBMCs; culture status not recorded. The gene calls are TRBV2 and TRBJ1-2; D is unclear. CDR3 nucleotides: TGTGCCAGCACTGAGGCCTTCTATGGCTACACCTTC. This codes for CASTEAFYGYTF.